The present T cell receptor (beta chain) was sequenced within a study of CD8+CD57+ T cells in acquired aplastic anemia. About the research overall: Sorted cells (CD4+ and CD8+) yielded DNA amounts that averaged roughly 3.2 ug. CD4+ reads averaged around 9.9 million in healthy donors.

CDR3 length: 13 amino acids. CDR1 is SGHKS and CDR2 is YYEKEE in the germline V gene (reference sequence). Trimming pared 7 bases from V and 4 bases from J, leaving 11 bases between. Findings and caveats of the study: CD8+ Simpson's diversity did not differ significantly between patients and controls.

Both TCR beta VDJ combination and CDR3 sequence profiling were carried out. Genomic DNA was the template for this profiling. TCRdb recomputed calls from the reads with MiXCR, one row per CDR3 protein. This repertoire shows a few hundred thousand distinct CDR3 sequences, 34% found once; its top ten account for approximately 1.2%. With respect to this clonotype: The antigen is not known.

Sequencing was done on a sample of sorted CD4+, CD8+, or CD8+CD57+ T cells (not recorded which) from PBMCs. V is TRBV5-5 and J is TRBJ1-4; D perhaps matches TRBD1 (6 bases). This clonotype was sampled from a human donor in good health, serving as a control. The CDR3 coding sequence is TGTGCCAGCGAGGGGGGCCGTAATGAAAAACTGTTTTTT. Translating gives CASEGGRNEKLFF.